This T cell receptor (beta chain) was obtained from a study of blood T cell repertoires in COVID-19. About the research overall: The study drew acute and convalescent COVID-19 samples from the United States, Italy and Spain. The cDNA or gDNA used as material had been derived from T cells, B-cell-depleted T cells, or PBMCs.

Per germline, CDR1 SNHLY and CDR2 FYNNEI. V lost 7 bases to trimming and J lost 6 bases, with 11 bases between them. The CDR3 extends over 12 amino acids. Original analysis: Amplification of reference gene primers provided the estimated nucleated cell counts. Sequenced by immunoSEQ multiplex PCR; TCRdb stores in-frame clones only, minus some. V and J calls and clone size come straight from that table; D and trimming were deduced from the DNA. This sample carries about 150,000 clones, about 86% of them seen once, and the ten largest clones take 5.5% to 7%. The V call is TRBV2, the J call TRBJ2-3; perhaps TRBD2 as D (6 bases). What was sequenced was peripheral blood. The TCR was taken from a man aged 45-60 years with active or convalescent COVID-19. The CDR3 spells CASTRLEDTQYF. The CDR3 nucleotides read TGTGCCAGCACCCGACTAGAGGATACGCAGTATTTT.